The entry that follows covers one TCR beta chain sequence. Its target is not known. Produced via immunoSEQ multiplex PCR; TCRdb's table is partial and in-frame only. The table records 51,000 or so clones, 70% to 90% of them present only once. Trimming took off 8 bases at V and 4 bases at J, with 8 bases between the two ends. The CDR3 loop spans 12 amino acids. Germline CDR1 reads LNHDA; CDR2 reads SQIVND (reference sequence). This entry is derived from a study of OX40 agonist ivuxolimab in advanced cancers. Study summary: Past anti-PD-1, anti-PD-L1 or anti-CTLA-4 therapy was accepted, and 40% had received some.

Findings and caveats of the study: The study observed clonal expansion of CD4+ and CD8+ blood T cells by week 6 at 0.1 to 3.0 mg/kg.

The chain is built from TRBV19 and TRBJ2-2; no clear D gene. The TCR was taken from an adult with an advanced solid tumor such as melanoma, head and neck, liver or kidney cancer. Material: CD4+ or CD8+ T cells sorted from blood, obtained in a trial of the OX40 agonist ivuxolimab. The CDR3 DNA follows: TGTGCCAGTTTAGTGGGCACCGGGGAGCTGTTTTTT. Its translation: CASLVGTGELFF.